The 2 T cell receptor beta chains in this list originate from one sample, sequenced in a study of blood T cell repertoires in COVID-19. Generated by immunoSEQ multiplex PCR, the TCRdb table keeps only in-frame clones and is missing some. The data hold around 46,000 clones, with 70% to 90% observed a single time. Sequencing input: peripheral blood. All receptors derive from a woman of 80 years or more with COVID-19, enrolled during active disease.

The chain carries TRBV3-1 (or the pseudogene TRBV3-2) and TRBJ2-1, with 13 bases aligning to TRBD2. The length of the CDR3 is 13 residues. Per the germline V gene, CDR1 is LGHDT and CDR2 is YNNKEL (reference sequence). Trimming at V came to 4 bases and at J to 13 bases, leaving 4 bases not matched to a gene. For the CDR3, the DNA is TGTGCCAGCAGCCGCGGACTAGCGGGAGACCAGTTCTTC. Protein sequence: CASSRGLAGDQFF.

The chain has TRBV5-4 and TRBJ2-5; D is uncertain. CDR3 length: 14 residues. Germline CDR1 and CDR2: SGHNT and YYREEE (reference sequence). V lost 0 bases and J lost 3, with 9 bases in between. CDR3 sequence reads: CASSLGVVEETQYF. Written as DNA, the CDR3 is TGTGCCAGCAGCTTGGGAGTAGTGGAAGAGACCCAGTACTTC.